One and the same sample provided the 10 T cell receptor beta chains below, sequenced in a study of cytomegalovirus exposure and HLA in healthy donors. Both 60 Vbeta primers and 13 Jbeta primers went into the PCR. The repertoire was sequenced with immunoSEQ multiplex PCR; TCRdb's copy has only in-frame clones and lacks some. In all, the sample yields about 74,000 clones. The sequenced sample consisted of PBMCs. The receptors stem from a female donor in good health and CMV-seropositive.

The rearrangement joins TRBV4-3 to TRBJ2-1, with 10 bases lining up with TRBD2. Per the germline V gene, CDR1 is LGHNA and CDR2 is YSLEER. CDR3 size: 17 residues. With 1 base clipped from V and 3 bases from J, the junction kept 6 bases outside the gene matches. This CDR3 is CASSQGFRTSGYNEQFF. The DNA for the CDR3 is TGCGCCAGCAGCCAAGGTTTCCGGACTAGCGGCTACAATGAGCAGTTCTTC.

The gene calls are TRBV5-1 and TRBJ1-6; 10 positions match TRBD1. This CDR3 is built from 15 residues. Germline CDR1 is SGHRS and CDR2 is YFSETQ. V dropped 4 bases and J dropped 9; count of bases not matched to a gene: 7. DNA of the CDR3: TGCGCCAGCAGCGACCGGACAGGGGGAGGTTCACCCCTCCACTTT. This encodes CASSDRTGGGSPLHF.

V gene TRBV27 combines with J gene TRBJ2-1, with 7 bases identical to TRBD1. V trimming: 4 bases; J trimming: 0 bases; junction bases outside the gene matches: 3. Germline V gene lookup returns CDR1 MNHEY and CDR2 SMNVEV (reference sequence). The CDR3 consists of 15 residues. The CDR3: CASSSGTDSYNEQFF. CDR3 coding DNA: TGTGCCAGCAGTTCGGGGACAGACTCCTACAATGAGCAGTTCTTC.

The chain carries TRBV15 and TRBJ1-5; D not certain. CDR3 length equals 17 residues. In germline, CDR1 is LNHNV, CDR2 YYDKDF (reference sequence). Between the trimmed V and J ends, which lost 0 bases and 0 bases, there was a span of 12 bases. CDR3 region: CATSRDKGLISNQPQHF. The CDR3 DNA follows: TGTGCCACCAGCAGAGATAAAGGACTCATTAGCAATCAGCCCCAGCATTTT.

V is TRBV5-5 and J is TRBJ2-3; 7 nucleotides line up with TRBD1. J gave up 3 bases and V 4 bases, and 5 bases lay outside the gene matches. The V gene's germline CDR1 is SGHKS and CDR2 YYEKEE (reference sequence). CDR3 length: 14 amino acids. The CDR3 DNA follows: TGTGCCAGCAGCACCCGGACAGGTACAGATACGCAGTATTTT. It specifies CASSTRTGTDTQYF.

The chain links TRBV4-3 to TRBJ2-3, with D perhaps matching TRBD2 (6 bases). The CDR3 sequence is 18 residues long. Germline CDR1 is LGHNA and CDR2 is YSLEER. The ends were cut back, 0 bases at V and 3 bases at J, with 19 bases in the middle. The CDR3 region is CASSQDWGLPSTTDTQYF. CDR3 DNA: TGCGCCAGCAGCCAAGATTGGGGACTCCCTTCAACTACAGATACGCAGTATTTT.

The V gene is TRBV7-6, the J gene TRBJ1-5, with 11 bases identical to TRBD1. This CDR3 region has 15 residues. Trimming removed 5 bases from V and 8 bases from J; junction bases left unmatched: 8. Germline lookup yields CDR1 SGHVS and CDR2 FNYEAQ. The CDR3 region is CASSDGTGGIKPQHF. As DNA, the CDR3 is TGTGCCAGCAGCGATGGGACAGGGGGTATAAAGCCCCAGCATTTT.

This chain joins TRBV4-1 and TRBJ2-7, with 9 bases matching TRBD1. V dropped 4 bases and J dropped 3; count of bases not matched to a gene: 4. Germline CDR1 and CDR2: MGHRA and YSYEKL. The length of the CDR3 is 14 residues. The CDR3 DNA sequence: TGCGCCAGCAGCCCAACAGGGGGCATCTACGAGCAGTACTTC. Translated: CASSPTGGIYEQYF.

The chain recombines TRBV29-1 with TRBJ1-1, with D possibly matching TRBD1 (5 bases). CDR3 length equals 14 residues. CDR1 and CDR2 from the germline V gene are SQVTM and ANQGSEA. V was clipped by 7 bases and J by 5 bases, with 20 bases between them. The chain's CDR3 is CSGYRSGGGTEAFF. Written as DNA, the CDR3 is TGCAGCGGGTACAGGTCCGGCGGGGGGACTGAAGCTTTCTTT.

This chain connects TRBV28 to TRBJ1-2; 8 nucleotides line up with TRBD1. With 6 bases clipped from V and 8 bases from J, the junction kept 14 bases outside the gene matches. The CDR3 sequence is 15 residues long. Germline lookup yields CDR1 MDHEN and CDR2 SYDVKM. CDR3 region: CASRPNRGSFRGYTF. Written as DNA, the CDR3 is TGTGCCAGCAGACCAAACAGGGGGTCATTCCGCGGCTACACCTTC.